Detailed here is one T cell receptor (beta chain). The antigen is undetermined. Read data end 3 residues before the CDR3 end; the end is taken from the germline J gene. V lost 4 bases and J lost 0, with 12 bases in between. Germline loops: CDR1 MNHNS, CDR2 SASEGT. The CDR3 length is 15 residues. The table came from immunoSEQ multiplex PCR; TCRdb's copy has only in-frame clones and leaves some out. The sample table sets out over 45,000 clones. This entry belongs to a study of T cells in women clearing cervical HPV infection. Whole-study findings and limits: Combining TCR richness with V gene abundances gave approximately 0.84 AUC.

This rearrangement joins TRBV6-1 to TRBJ1-2; possibly TRBD1 for D (5 bases). The origin of this receptor is a woman aged 18 to 69 with a cervical HPV16 infection that either progressed to CIN3+ or cleared (not recorded which). Sequences were obtained from blood buffy coat. CDR3 bases read: TGTGCCAGCAGTGCTCTTCCAGGGACTAACTATGGC. Protein sequence: CASSALPGTNYG. The whole CDR3 sequence is CASSALPGTNYGYTF.